A selection of T cell receptor beta chains follows, all from one sample in a study of early T cells in non-severe SARS-CoV-2 infection. MiXCR, run by TCRdb on the 5' RACE reads, gives a single entry per CDR3 protein. The sample includes about 52,000 distinct CDR3 sequences, 11% of them seen just once. The sequencing sample was made of whole blood. The receptor source for this set is an adult who was a healthcare worker with PCR-confirmed SARS-CoV-2 infection or an uninfected control (not recorded which). The CDR3 runs from the conserved cysteine through the conserved F or W. The order of the fields is D gene, clone size, J gene, V gene, CDR3 DNA, CDR3 protein. A D gene is named only where the DNA matches it firmly. Only part of the rows carry a size: once, few, many, or a class if the clone is expanded.

. many TRBJ1-5 TRBV20-1 TGCAGTGCTAGGAAAGGGGCTACTCAGCCCCAGCATTTT CSARKGATQPQHF
. many TRBJ1-5 TRBV28 TGTGCCAGCAGTTCCCCGACAGATTATGCCAATCAGCCCCAGCATTTT CASSSPTDYANQPQHF
TRBD2 many TRBJ2-5 TRBV4-3 TGCGCCAGCAGCCTTGTCGGGGGGCAAGAGACCCAGTACTTC CASSLVGGQETQYF
. . TRBJ2-5 TRBV4-1 TGCGCCAGCAGCCAAGGAGAGGCCGAAGAGACCCAGTACTTC CASSQGEAEETQYF
TRBD1 many TRBJ1-1 TRBV5-5 TGTGCCAGCACGACAGGGGGCCCGGCAGGTGAAGCTTTCTTT CASTTGGPAGEAFF
TRBD2 many TRBJ2-5 TRBV28 TGTGCCAGCAACCCGGGGGGGTCGATAGAGACCCAGTACTTC CASNPGGSIETQYF
. many TRBJ2-2 TRBV6-2/TRBV6-3 TGTGCCAGCAGTGGCCGGAGAGGGTACACCGGGGAGCTGTTTTTT CASSGRRGYTGELFF
TRBD2 medium-sized TRBJ2-3 TRBV3-1 TGTGCCAGCAGCCAAGATAGGTCCCTAGCGGGGCTCCTCCGGGATACGCAGTATTTT CASSQDRSLAGLLRDTQYF
. many TRBJ2-1 TRBV19 TGTGCCAGTAATAGGAGGGGACGGAGCTCCTACAATGAGCAGTTCTTC CASNRRGRSSYNEQFF
. . TRBJ2-1 TRBV11-3 TGTGCCAGCAGCTTCAACTCCTACAATGAGCAGTTCTTC CASSFNSYNEQFF
TRBD2 . TRBJ2-1 TRBV29-1 TGCAGCGTCCCTAGGGCTAGCGGGGGGTATGAGCAGTTCTTC CSVPRASGGYEQFF
. many TRBJ1-6 TRBV6-5 TGTGCCAGCAGTTCTTTTGGGACAAGAAGCTCCTATAATTCACCCCTCCACTTT CASSSFGTRSSYNSPLHF
. . TRBJ1-2 TRBV4-1 TGCGCCAGCAGCCATTTCCTGGGCTATGGCTACACCTTC CASSHFLGYGYTF
. . TRBJ2-5 TRBV11-2 TGTGCCAGCAGCTTAAATCTTCAAGAGACCCAGTACTTC CASSLNLQETQYF
TRBD2 many TRBJ2-7 TRBV5-4 TGTGCCAGCAGCCCTCCGACTAGCGGGATGGTTGAGCAGTACTTC CASSPPTSGMVEQYF
. many TRBJ2-1 TRBV4-2 TGTGCCAGCAGCCGACTAGTCCACAATGAGCAGTTCTTC CASSRLVHNEQFF
. many TRBJ1-4 TRBV19 TGTGCCAGTAGTATAATAGACCGGAATGAAAAACTGTTTTTT CASSIIDRNEKLFF
TRBD2 many TRBJ2-1 TRBV29-1 TGCAGCGCCGAAGGGACTAGCGGCAATGAGCAGTTCTTC CSAEGTSGNEQFF
TRBD2 few TRBJ2-1 TRBV6-2/TRBV6-3 TGTGCCAGCAGTTACCCTGGGGAGGGCCCGGGTGAGCAGTTCTTC CASSYPGEGPGEQFF
. few TRBJ1-6 TRBV20-1 TGCAGTGCTGAAACAGGGTCAGGCTCACCCCTCCACTTT CSAETGSGSPLHF
. few TRBJ1-1 TRBV7-8 TGTGCCAGCAGCCTAAGCCAGGGTAGGGCTGAAGCTTTCTTT CASSLSQGRAEAFF
TRBD1 few TRBJ1-5 TRBV2 TGTGCCATCTCCTCCCCCGGGGACAGTAATCAGCCCCAGCATTTT CAISSPGDSNQPQHF
. few TRBJ1-1 TRBV7-9 TGTGCCAGTCACATTACCAACACTGAAGCTTTCTTT CASHITNTEAFF
. . TRBJ2-4 TRBV4-3 TGCGCCAGCAGTCACGCGCCGGACTGGCAGAACATTCAGTACTTC CASSHAPDWQNIQYF
. . TRBJ2-1 TRBV21-1 TGTGCCAGCAGCAAAGCGCTAGCGGGGGACTACAATGAGCAGTTCTTC CASSKALAGDYNEQFF
TRBD1 . TRBJ1-2 TRBV20-1 TGCAGTGCCACAGGGGTATACTATGGCTACACCTTC CSATGVYYGYTF
. many TRBJ2-5 TRBV11-2 TGTGCCAGCAGCTTAGTTCCAGGTCAAGAGACCCAGTACTTC CASSLVPGQETQYF
TRBD2 . TRBJ2-1 TRBV10-2 TGCGCCAGCATGGGCGGGAGGGCCGATTATGGCAATGAGCAGTTCTTC CASMGGRADYGNEQFF
TRBD1 . TRBJ2-2 TRBV4-1 TGCGCCAGCAGCTCCCCTATCAGGACAGGACCGACCGGGGAGCTGTTTTTT CASSSPIRTGPTGELFF
TRBD2 . TRBJ2-5 TRBV27 TGTGCCAGCACCAAAACCGGAGGGGCGGGAGCGGAGACCCAGTACTTC CASTKTGGAGAETQYF
TRBD1 few TRBJ2-5 TRBV12-3/TRBV12-4 TGTGCCAGCAGAGGACAGGGCGGTGAAAAGACCCAGTACTTC CASRGQGGEKTQYF
. . TRBJ2-3 TRBV3-1 TGTGCCAGCAGCTCCGGGATAGCCTACGGCACAGATACGCAGTATTTT CASSSGIAYGTDTQYF
. . TRBJ2-5 TRBV15 TGTGCCACCAGCAGTGCGACAGGGGAGGGAGAGACCCAGTACTTC CATSSATGEGETQYF
TRBD1 . TRBJ1-4 TRBV15 TGTGCCACCAGCAGTGACCGGGACAGGTCGAATGAAAAACTGTTTTTT CATSSDRDRSNEKLFF
. many TRBJ2-6 TRBV9 TGTGCCAGCAGCCCCAGCGGTTGGGGGGGGCCGCCGATGAGCTCTGGGGCCAACGTCCTGACTTTC CASSPSGWGGPPMSSGANVLTF
. . TRBJ1-3 TRBV7-2 TGTGCCAGCAGCTTAGAAACCTCTGGAAACACCATATATTTT CASSLETSGNTIYF
TRBD1 many TRBJ2-3 TRBV5-1 TGCGCCAGCAGCCAGGACAGGGGTGGAGGAGATACGCAGTATTTT CASSQDRGGGDTQYF
. many TRBJ2-1 TRBV5-4 TGTGCCAGCAGCCGTCAGTCCATAGTTTACTCCTACAATGAGCAGTTCTTC CASSRQSIVYSYNEQFF
TRBD1 medium-sized TRBJ1-3 TRBV29-1 TGCAGCGTTGCTACAGGGGAGGGACGGGAAAACACCATATATTTT CSVATGEGRENTIYF
TRBD2 many TRBJ2-7 TRBV7-9 TGTGCCAGCAGCGAGAGCGGGAGATGGCCCTCCGAGCAGTACTTC CASSESGRWPSEQYF
. once TRBJ2-3 TRBV12-3/TRBV12-4 TGTGCCAGCAGCTTGGGACCAAGAGATACGCAGTATTTT CASSLGPRDTQYF
. many TRBJ2-1 TRBV23-1 TGCGCCAGCAGCCAACAAGACAGGTCAGAGTCCTACAATGAGCAGTTCTTC CASSQQDRSESYNEQFF
. many TRBJ1-1 TRBV20-1 TGCAGTGCCCAAGCCTTTGAGCCAGCTTTCTTT CSAQAFEPAFF
TRBD1 many TRBJ2-5 TRBV7-9 TGTGCCAGCAGCTTACAGGGGGCCCTCCAAGAGACCCAGTACTTC CASSLQGALQETQYF
. few TRBJ2-7 TRBV4-2 TGTGCCAGCAGCCAAGATGAGGGACTCCGAGGTGACGAGCAGTACTTC CASSQDEGLRGDEQYF